This T cell receptor (beta chain) originates from a study of blood T cell repertoires in COVID-19. In the study overall: Acute-phase and convalescent COVID-19 samples originated in the United States, Italy and Spain. PBMCs, B-cell-depleted T cells, or T cells provided the cDNA or gDNA that made up the material.

CDR1 and CDR2 from the germline V gene are KGHSH and LQKENI. The ends lost 8 bases at V and 1 base at J; junction bases unmatched: 7. The CDR3 totals 15 residues. In the authors' workflow: Reference gene primer amplification yielded estimated nucleated cell counts. Sequencing was performed with immunoSEQ multiplex PCR; in TCRdb, only in-frame clones are kept and a portion is missing. V and J calls and clone size come straight from that table; D and trimming were deduced from the DNA. The data contain over 200,000 clones, 85% to 90% of them singletons. Material: peripheral blood. This rearrangement joins TRBV18 to TRBJ2-2; 7 bases match TRBD1. This receptor was taken from a young man with active or convalescent COVID-19. CDR3 amino acids: CASRDRQGNTGELFF. CDR3 bases: TGTGCCAGCAGAGACAGACAGGGGAACACCGGGGAGCTGTTTTTT.